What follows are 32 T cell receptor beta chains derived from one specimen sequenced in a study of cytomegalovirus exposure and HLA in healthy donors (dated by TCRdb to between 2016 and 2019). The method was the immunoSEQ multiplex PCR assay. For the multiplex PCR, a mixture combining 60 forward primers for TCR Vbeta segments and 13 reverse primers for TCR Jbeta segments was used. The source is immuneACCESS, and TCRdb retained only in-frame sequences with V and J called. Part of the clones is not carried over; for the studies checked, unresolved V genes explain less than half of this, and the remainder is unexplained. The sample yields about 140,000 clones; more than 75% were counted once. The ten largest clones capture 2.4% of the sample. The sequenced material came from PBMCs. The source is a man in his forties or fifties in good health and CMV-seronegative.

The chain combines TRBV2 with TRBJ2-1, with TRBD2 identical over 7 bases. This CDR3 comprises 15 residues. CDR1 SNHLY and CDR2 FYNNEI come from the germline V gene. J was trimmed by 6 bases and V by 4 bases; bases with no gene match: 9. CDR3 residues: CASSVTGPGGNEQFF. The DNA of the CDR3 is TGTGCCAGCAGTGTCACTGGCCCGGGGGGCAATGAGCAGTTCTTC.

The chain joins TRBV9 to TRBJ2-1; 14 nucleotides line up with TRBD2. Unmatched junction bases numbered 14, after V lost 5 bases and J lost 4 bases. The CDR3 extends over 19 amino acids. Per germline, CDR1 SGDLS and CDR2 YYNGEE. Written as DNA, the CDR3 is TGTGCCAGCAGTCTTAGTTCCGGGACTAGCGGGGGTAGGTACAATGAGCAGTTCTTC. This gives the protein CASSLSSGTSGGRYNEQFF.

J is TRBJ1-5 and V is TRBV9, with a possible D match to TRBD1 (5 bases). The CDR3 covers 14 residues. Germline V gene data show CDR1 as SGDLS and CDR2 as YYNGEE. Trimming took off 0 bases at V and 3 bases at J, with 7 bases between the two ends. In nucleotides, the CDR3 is TGTGCCAGCAGCGTAGGACAGATCAATCAGCCCCAGCATTTT. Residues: CASSVGQINQPQHF.

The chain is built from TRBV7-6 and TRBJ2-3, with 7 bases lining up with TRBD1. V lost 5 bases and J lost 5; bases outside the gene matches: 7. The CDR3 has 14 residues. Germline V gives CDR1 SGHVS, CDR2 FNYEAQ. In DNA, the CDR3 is TGTGCCAGCAGCCGGGACAGAAAGGGAGATACGCAGTATTTT. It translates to CASSRDRKGDTQYF.

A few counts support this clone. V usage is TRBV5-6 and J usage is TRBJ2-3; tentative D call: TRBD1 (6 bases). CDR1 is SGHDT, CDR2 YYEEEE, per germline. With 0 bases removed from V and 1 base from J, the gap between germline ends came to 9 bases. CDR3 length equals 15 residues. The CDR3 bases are TGTGCCAGCAGCTTGGTGGCAGGGGGCACAGATACGCAGTATTTT. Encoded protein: CASSLVAGGTDTQYF.

Written as DNA, the CDR3 is TGTGCCAGCAGAGAAGGAATCCGGTCGGGGGGTGGACTGTTTTTT. Translation gives CASREGIRSGGGLFF. V is TRBV28 and J is TRBJ1-4, with TRBD1 as a possible D gene (5 bases). The CDR3 is 15 amino acids. V lost 6 bases and J lost 13, with 24 bases in between. In germline, CDR1 is MDHEN, CDR2 SYDVKM.

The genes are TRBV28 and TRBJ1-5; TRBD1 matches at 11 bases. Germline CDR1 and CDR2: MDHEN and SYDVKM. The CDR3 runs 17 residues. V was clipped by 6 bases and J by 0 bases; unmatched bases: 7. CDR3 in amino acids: CASSPGTGGFSNQPQHF. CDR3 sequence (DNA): TGTGCCAGCAGCCCCGGGACAGGGGGATTTAGCAATCAGCCCCAGCATTTT.

CDR3 protein: CASSIVAKNIQYF. The CDR3 DNA reads TGTGCCAGCAGCATAGTAGCCAAAAACATTCAGTACTTC. The chain has TRBV28 and TRBJ2-4; D unclear. Germline assignment: CDR1 MDHEN and CDR2 SYDVKM. The CDR3 is made up of 13 amino acids. Trimming removed 6 bases from V and 0 bases from J, with 6 bases in between.

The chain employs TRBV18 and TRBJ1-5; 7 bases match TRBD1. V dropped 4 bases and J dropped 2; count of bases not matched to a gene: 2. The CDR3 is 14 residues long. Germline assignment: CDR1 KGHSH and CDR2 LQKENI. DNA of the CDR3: TGTGCCAGCTCACAAACAGGGGGCAATCAGCCCCAGCATTTT. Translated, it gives CASSQTGGNQPQHF.

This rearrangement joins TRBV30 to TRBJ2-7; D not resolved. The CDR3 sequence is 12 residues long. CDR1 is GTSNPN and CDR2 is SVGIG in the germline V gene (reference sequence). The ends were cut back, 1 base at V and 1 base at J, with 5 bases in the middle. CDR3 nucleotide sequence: TGTGCCTGGAGTGCCCAGTCCTACGAGCAGTACTTC. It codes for CAWSAQSYEQYF.

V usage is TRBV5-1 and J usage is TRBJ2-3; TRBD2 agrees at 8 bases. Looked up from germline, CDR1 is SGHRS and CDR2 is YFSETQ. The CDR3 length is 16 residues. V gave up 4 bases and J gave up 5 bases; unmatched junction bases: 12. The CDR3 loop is CASSPRGGGRQDTQYF. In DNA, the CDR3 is TGCGCCAGCAGCCCCAGGGGCGGGGGGCGGCAAGATACGCAGTATTTT.

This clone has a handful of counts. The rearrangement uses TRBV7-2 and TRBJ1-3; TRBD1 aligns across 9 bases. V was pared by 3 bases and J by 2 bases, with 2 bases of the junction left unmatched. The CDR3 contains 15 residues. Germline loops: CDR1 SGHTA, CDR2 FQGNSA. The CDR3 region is CASSFRTGAGNTIYF. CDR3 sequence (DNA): TGTGCCAGCAGCTTTAGGACAGGGGCTGGAAACACCATATATTTT.

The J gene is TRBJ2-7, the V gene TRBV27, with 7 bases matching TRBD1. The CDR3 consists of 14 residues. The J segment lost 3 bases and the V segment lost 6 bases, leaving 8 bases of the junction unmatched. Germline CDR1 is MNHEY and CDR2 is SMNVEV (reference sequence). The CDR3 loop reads CASRPQDRDYEQYF. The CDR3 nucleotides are TGTGCCAGCAGGCCCCAAGACAGGGACTACGAGCAGTACTTC.

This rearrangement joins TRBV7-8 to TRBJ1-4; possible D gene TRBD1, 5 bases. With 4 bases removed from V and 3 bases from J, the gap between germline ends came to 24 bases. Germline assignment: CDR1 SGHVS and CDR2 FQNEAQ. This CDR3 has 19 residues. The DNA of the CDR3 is TGTGCCAGCAGCTCACAAGGGGCCGGGTCCGTCGGAGCTAATGAAAAACTGTTTTTT. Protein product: CASSSQGAGSVGANEKLFF. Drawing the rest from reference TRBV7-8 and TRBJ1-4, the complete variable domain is GAGVSQSPRYKVAKRGQDVALRCDPISGHVSLFWYQQALGQGPEFLTYFQNEAQLDKSGLPSDRFFAERPEGSVSTLKIQRTQQEDSAVYLCASSSQGAGSVGANEKLFFGSGTQLSVL.

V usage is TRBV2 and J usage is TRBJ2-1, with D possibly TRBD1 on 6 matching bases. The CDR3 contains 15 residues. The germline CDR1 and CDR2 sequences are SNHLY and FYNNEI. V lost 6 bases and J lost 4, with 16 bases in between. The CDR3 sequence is CASSSGAVRYNEQFF. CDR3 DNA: TGTGCCAGCAGCTCAGGGGCAGTCCGTTACAATGAGCAGTTCTTC. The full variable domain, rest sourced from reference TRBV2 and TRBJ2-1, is EPEVTQTPSHQVTQMGQEVILRCVPISNHLYFYWYRQILGQKVEFLVSFYNNEISEKSEIFDDQFSVERPDGSNFTLKIRSTKLEDSAMYFCASSSGAVRYNEQFFGPGTRLTVL.

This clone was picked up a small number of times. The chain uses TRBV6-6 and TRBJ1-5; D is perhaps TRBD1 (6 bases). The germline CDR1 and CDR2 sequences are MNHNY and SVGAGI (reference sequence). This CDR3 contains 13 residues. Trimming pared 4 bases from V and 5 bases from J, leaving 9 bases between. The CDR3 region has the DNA TGTGCCAGCAGTTTACAGGGAGATCAGCCCCAGCATTTT. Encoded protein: CASSLQGDQPQHF.

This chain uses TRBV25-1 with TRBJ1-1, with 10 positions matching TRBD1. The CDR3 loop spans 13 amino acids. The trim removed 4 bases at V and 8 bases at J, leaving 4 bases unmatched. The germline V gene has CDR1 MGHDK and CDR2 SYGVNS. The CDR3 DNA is TGTGCCAGCAGTGGGGACAGGGGACGCGAAGCTTTCTTT. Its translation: CASSGDRGREAFF.

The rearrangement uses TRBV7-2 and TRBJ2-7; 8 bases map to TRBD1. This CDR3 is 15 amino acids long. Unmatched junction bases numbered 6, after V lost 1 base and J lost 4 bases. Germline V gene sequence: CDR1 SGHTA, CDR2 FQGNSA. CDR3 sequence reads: CASSLEGQVTYEQYF. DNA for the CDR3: TGTGCCAGCAGCTTAGAGGGACAGGTGACTTACGAGCAGTACTTC.

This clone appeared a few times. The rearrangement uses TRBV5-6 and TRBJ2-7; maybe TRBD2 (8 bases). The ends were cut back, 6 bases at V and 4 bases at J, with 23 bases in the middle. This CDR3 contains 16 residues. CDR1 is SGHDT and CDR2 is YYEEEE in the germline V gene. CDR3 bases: TGTGCCAGCAACCTAAGAGGGAGCGGGGGACAGTACGAGCAGTACTTC. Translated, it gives CASNLRGSGGQYEQYF.

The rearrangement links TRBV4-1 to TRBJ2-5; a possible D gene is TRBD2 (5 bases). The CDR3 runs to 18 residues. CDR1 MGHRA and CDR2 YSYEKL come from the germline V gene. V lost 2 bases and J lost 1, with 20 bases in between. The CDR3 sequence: CASSQPMGRGTSQETQYF. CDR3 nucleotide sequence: TGCGCCAGCAGCCAACCAATGGGCCGGGGAACCTCCCAAGAGACCCAGTACTTC.

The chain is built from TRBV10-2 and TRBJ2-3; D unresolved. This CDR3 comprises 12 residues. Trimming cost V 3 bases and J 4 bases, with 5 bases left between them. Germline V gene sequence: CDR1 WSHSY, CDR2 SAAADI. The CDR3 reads CASSEASDTQYF. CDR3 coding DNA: TGCGCCAGCAGTGAAGCATCAGATACGCAGTATTTT.

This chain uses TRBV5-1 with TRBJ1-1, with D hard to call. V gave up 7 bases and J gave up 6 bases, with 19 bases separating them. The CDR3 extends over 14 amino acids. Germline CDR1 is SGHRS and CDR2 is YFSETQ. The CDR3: CASRPEGAVAEAFF. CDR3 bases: TGCGCCAGCCGCCCCGAGGGCGCGGTCGCTGAAGCTTTCTTT.

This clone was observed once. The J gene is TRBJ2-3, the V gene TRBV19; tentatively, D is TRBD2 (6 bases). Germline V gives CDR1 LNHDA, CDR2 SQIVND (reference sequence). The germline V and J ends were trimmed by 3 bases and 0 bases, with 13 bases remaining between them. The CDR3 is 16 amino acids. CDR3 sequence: CASSIWEAASTDTQYF. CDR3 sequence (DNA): TGTGCCAGTAGTATTTGGGAGGCCGCCAGCACAGATACGCAGTATTTT.

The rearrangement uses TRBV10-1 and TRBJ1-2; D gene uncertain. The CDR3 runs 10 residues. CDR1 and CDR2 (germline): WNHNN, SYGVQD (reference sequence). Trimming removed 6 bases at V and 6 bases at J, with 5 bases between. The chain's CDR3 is CASRGDGYTF. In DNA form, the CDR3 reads TGCGCCAGCAGGGGAGATGGCTACACCTTC.

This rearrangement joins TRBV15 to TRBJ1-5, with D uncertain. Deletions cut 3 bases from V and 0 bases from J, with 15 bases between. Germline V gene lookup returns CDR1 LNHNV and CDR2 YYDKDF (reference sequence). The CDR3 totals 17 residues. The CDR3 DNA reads TGTGCCACCAGCAGTGGGGAGGGAGGGAATAGCAATCAGCCCCAGCATTTT. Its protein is CATSSGEGGNSNQPQHF. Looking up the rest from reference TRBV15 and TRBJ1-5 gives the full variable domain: DAMVIQNPRYQVTQFGKPVTLSCSQTLNHNVMYWYQQKSSQAPKLLFHYYDKDFNNEADTPDNFQSRRPNTSFCFLDIRSPGLGDTAMYLCATSSGEGGNSNQPQHFGDGTRLSIL.

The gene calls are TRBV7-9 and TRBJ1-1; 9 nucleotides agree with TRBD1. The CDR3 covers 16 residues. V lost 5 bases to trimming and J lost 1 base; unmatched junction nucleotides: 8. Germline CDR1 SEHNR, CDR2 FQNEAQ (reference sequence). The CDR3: CASSPSGTGSNTEAFF. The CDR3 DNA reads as TGTGCCAGCAGCCCTTCCGGGACAGGGTCGAACACTGAAGCTTTCTTT.

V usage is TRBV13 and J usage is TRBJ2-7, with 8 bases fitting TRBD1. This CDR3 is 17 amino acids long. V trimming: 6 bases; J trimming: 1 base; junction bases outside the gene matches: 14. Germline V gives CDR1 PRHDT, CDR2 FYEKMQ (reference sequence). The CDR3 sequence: CASRPRDRGKASYEQYF. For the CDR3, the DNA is TGTGCCAGCAGACCCCGTGACAGGGGAAAGGCTTCCTACGAGCAGTACTTC.

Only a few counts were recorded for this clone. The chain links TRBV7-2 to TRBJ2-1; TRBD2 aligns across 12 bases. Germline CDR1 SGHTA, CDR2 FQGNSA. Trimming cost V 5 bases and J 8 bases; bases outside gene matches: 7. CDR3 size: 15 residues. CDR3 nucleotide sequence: TGTGCCAGCAGCCCAAGGGCTAGCGGGAGGGATGAGCAGTTCTTC. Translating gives CASSPRASGRDEQFF.

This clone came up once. The CDR3 DNA reads as TGCGCCAGCAGCTGGGGGGGCGGTAATGAAAAACTGTTTTTT. Translated: CASSWGGGNEKLFF. The chain employs TRBV5-1 and TRBJ1-4; D might be TRBD1 (6 bases). CDR1 and CDR2 (germline): SGHRS, YFSETQ. V lost 3 bases, J lost 4 bases, and 10 bases lay in between. This CDR3 comprises 14 residues.

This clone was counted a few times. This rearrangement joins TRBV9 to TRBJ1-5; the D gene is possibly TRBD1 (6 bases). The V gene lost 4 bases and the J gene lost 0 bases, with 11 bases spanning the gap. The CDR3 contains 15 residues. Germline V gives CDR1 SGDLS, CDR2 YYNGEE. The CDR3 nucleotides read TGTGCCAGCAGCCCTTACAGGGATAGCAATCAGCCCCAGCATTTT. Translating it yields CASSPYRDSNQPQHF.

CDR3 sequence reads: CSVEGGQGMEYGYTF. The CDR3 DNA sequence: TGCAGCGTTGAAGGGGGACAGGGGATGGAGTATGGCTACACCTTC. The gene calls are TRBV29-1 and TRBJ1-2; 10 positions agree with TRBD1. Per the germline V gene, CDR1 is SQVTM and CDR2 is ANQGSEA. Unmatched junction bases numbered 7, after V lost 1 base and J lost 5 bases. The CDR3 loop spans 15 amino acids.

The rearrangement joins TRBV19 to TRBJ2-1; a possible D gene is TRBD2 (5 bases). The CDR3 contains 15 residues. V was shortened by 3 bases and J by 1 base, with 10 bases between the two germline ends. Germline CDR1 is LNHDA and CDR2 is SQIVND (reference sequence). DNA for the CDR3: TGTGCCAGTAGTATCGGCGGGCCATCCTACAATGAGCAGTTCTTC. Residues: CASSIGGPSYNEQFF.